Listed below are T cell receptor beta chains from one sample, sequenced in a study of T-cell reconstitution after alpha-beta-depleted transplantation in children. TCRdb used MiXCR to reprocess the PCR reads, holding one entry per CDR3 protein. The sample gives nearly 550,000 distinct CDR3 sequences, approximately 16% of which show up once; 2.5% to 4% is in the top ten. The sequences come from PBMCs from the stem cell graft donor, collected from the stem cell graft. All receptors come from a human donor who donated a stem cell graft to a child with acute lymphoblastic leukemia. CDR3s include the opening cysteine and the closing phenylalanine or tryptophan. Each record gives: D gene, J gene, V gene, CDR3 length, clone size, CDR3 DNA, CDR3 protein. D genes are given only for firm matches. Expanded clones get a size class; other rows say once, few or many, or leave the size out.

NA,TRBJ1-1,TRBV12-3/TRBV12-4,15,NA,TGTGCCAGCAGTCCTTCGAAGGGCTATGCCACTGAAGCTTTCTTT,CASSPSKGYATEAFF
TRBD2,TRBJ2-4,TRBV10-3,15,few,TGTGCCATCAGTGCTCTTAGCGGGGGCCTTCACATTCAGTACTTC,CAISALSGGLHIQYF
TRBD2,TRBJ2-7,TRBV3-1,17,few,TGTGCCAGCAGCCAAGATGTGGGCGGGAGGCTACAACGGGAGCAGTACTTC,CASSQDVGGRLQREQYF
NA,TRBJ2-2,TRBV7-8,18,NA,TGTGCCAGCAGCTTAGTTCTGTTCTGGAGGGAGAACACCGGGGAGCTGTTTTTT,CASSLVLFWRENTGELFF
NA,TRBJ2-1,TRBV20-1,12,NA,TGCAGTGCTAGAAGCCTCCCCCATGAGCAGTTCTTC,CSARSLPHEQFF
NA,TRBJ2-5,TRBV6-5,15,NA,TGTGCCAGCAGTTCCTCTCGCGGGAACCAAGAGACCCAGTACTTC,CASSSSRGNQETQYF
NA,TRBJ2-7,TRBV7-9,14,NA,TGTGCCAGCAGCTCGGCAGGGGCCTCCTACGAGCAGTACTTC,CASSSAGASYEQYF
TRBD2,TRBJ2-1,TRBV27,13,NA,TGTGCCAGCAGAAGGCGGGAGGATCATGAGCAGTTCTTC,CASRRREDHEQFF
TRBD2,TRBJ2-7,TRBV4-2,15,NA,TGTGCCAGCAGCCAAGCTAGCGGACTCCCCGACGAGCAGTACTTC,CASSQASGLPDEQYF
NA,TRBJ2-3,TRBV3-1,17,NA,TGTGCCACCAGCCAAGATCCGGGCGTAGGTAGCACAGATACGCAGTATTTT,CATSQDPGVGSTDTQYF
TRBD2,TRBJ2-7,TRBV20-1,18,few,TGCAGTGCCCTCTCGGGACTAGCGGGAGGGAACGAGGAGTACGAGCAGTACTTC,CSALSGLAGGNEEYEQYF
NA,TRBJ2-1,TRBV6-5,12,NA,TGTGCCAGCAGTTCTACAGTGAATGAGCAGTTCTTC,CASSSTVNEQFF
NA,TRBJ1-1,TRBV9,13,few,TGTGCCAGCAGCGTAGCTACGGGTACTGAAGCTTTCTTT,CASSVATGTEAFF
TRBD2,TRBJ2-3,TRBV6-1,14,NA,TGTGCCAGTGGCGCGCTAGCGGGAGCAGATACGCAGTATTTT,CASGALAGADTQYF
NA,TRBJ2-3,TRBV7-9,13,few,TGTGCCAGCAGATTTCAGGGCACAGATACGCAGTATTTT,CASRFQGTDTQYF
TRBD1,TRBJ2-3,TRBV4-2,16,few,TGTGCCAGCAGCATTCGCGGACAGGGGGGTCCAGATACGCAGTATTTT,CASSIRGQGGPDTQYF
NA,TRBJ2-1,TRBV2,10,NA,TGTGTAGAGCGATGGTACGAGCAGTTCTTC,CVERWYEQFF
NA,TRBJ2-3,TRBV11-1,18,NA,TGTGCCAGCAGCTTAGGAGGCCTTAGCGGCTTGAGCACAGATACGCAGTATTTT,CASSLGGLSGLSTDTQYF
NA,TRBJ1-1,TRBV5-1,13,NA,TGCGCCAGCAGCTTGGAGAAAAACACTGAAGCTTTCTTT,CASSLEKNTEAFF
NA,TRBJ2-1,TRBV14,16,NA,TGTGCCAGCAGCCAATATCGCCTAGCGACCTACAATGAGCAGTTCTTC,CASSQYRLATYNEQFF
NA,TRBJ2-1,TRBV7-9,15,NA,TGTGCCAGCAGCGACCTTAGCCGGTCCTACAATGAGCAGTTCTTC,CASSDLSRSYNEQFF
TRBD2,TRBJ2-3,TRBV7-3,15,many,TGTGCCAGCAGCTCGGGGACTAGCAGCGCAGATACGCAGTATTTT,CASSSGTSSADTQYF